Listed below are T cell receptor beta chains from one sample, sequenced in a study of OX40 agonist ivuxolimab in advanced cancers. Clones were read by immunoSEQ multiplex PCR, and TCRdb kept only the in-frame ones, dropping some. The sample consists of approximately 84,000 clones, 89% of them appearing once. The sample was CD4+ or CD8+ T cells sorted from blood, taken in a trial of the OX40 agonist ivuxolimab. These receptors were collected from an adult with an advanced solid tumor such as melanoma, head and neck, liver or kidney cancer. The CDR3 runs from the conserved cysteine through the conserved F or W. The D gene is left open where the match is weak. Clone size, where shown, is once, few, many, or a class for clones that have expanded.

>TRBV10-1|TRBJ1-4|once|15|.
TGCGCCAGCAGTGAGGGGAGTTTAGGGAATGAAAAACTGTTTTTT
CASSEGSLGNEKLFF
>TRBV7-2|TRBJ2-7|.|16|TRBD2
TGTGCCAGCAGCTTAGGGACTAGCGGGGGCCCCTACGAGCAGTACTTC
CASSLGTSGGPYEQYF
>TRBV10-3|TRBJ2-3|once|13|.
TGTGCCATCGCGGGACTGCCCGGGGATACGCAGTATTTT
CAIAGLPGDTQYF
>TRBV11-2|TRBJ2-3|.|15|.
TGTGCCAGCAGCTTATATGATACTAGCACAGATACGCAGTATTTT
CASSLYDTSTDTQYF
>TRBV19|TRBJ2-2|.|17|TRBD1
TGTGCCAGTAGTATTCTTACGGGACAGGGCCCGACCGGGGAGCTGTTTTTT
CASSILTGQGPTGELFF
>TRBV19|TRBJ2-5|.|15|TRBD1
TGTGCCAGTAGTACGGGACAGCCATTACAAGAGACCCAGTACTTC
CASSTGQPLQETQYF
>TRBV29-1|TRBJ1-5|.|13|TRBD1
TGCAGCGTCCAATCACAGGGGGATCAGCCCCAGCATTTT
CSVQSQGDQPQHF
>TRBV7-3|TRBJ1-1|.|15|.
TGTGCCAGCAGCTTGGTAAGGCTTGGGAACACTGAAGCTTTCTTT
CASSLVRLGNTEAFF
>TRBV5-1|TRBJ2-7|few|15|TRBD1
TGCGCCAGCAGCTTGGGTACTGGGACAGGGAACGAGCAGTACTTC
CASSLGTGTGNEQYF
>TRBV5-1|TRBJ2-1|.|16|TRBD1
TGCGCCAGCAGCTTGAACCAGGGGGCAGGTGGGGATGAGCAGTTCTTC
CASSLNQGAGGDEQFF
>TRBV11-2|TRBJ2-2|.|13|.
TGTGCCAGCAGCTTAGCCCCGGGGTGGGAGCTGTTTTTT
CASSLAPGWELFF